Presented here are 24 T cell receptor beta chains from one specimen sequenced in a study of sequential checkpoint blockade in melanoma. This sample's treatment: randomized to nivolumab then ipilimumab (arm A) or the reverse (arm B). The repertoire was sequenced with immunoSEQ multiplex PCR; TCRdb's copy has only in-frame clones and lacks some. The sample lists 5,500 to 6,500 clones, 21% seen once, with approximately 15% in the top ten. Sequenced material: tumor tissue (inferred from file names), taken from a patient given nivolumab and ipilimumab in sequence. The receptors originated from a human donor with melanoma.

In its sample, this clone was seen many times. This sequence joins TRBV9 and TRBJ2-1, with D unclear. This CDR3 spans 14 amino acids. Germline CDR1 SGDLS, CDR2 YYNGEE. Between the trimmed V and J ends, which lost 7 bases and 0 bases, there was a span of 11 bases. CDR3 in DNA: TGTGCCAGCGTTGAGTGGAGCTCCTACAATGAGCAGTTCTTC. Amino acid sequence: CASVEWSSYNEQFF. The whole variable domain, filled in from reference TRBV9 and TRBJ2-1, reads DSGVTQTPKHLITATGQRVTLRCSPRSGDLSVYWYQQSLDQGLQFLIQYYNGEERAKGNILERFSAQQFPDLHSELNLSSLELGDSALYFCASVEWSSYNEQFFGPGTRLTVL.

This chain links TRBV30 with TRBJ2-7, with D possibly TRBD1 on 6 matching bases. The CDR3 is made up of 13 amino acids. Between the trimmed V and J ends, which lost 2 bases and 5 bases, there was a span of 13 bases. From germline, CDR1 is GTSNPN and CDR2 SVGIG (reference sequence). This CDR3 reads CAWSTRQANEQYF. The CDR3, as DNA: TGTGCCTGGAGTACGCGACAGGCTAACGAGCAGTACTTC.

This clone was recorded many times. The CDR3 coding sequence is TGTGCCATCGGGGGACTGTGGGGACTAGGCGAGCAGTACTTC. Encoded protein: CAIGGLWGLGEQYF. The rearrangement uses TRBV6-8 and TRBJ2-7; the match to TRBD2 covers 8 bases. Unmatched junction bases numbered 14, after V lost 10 bases and J lost 6 bases. In germline, CDR1 is MNHGY, CDR2 SAAAGT. This CDR3 has 14 residues.

The chain combines TRBV6-8 with TRBJ1-4, with D unresolved. Trimming cost V 6 bases and J 0 bases, with 14 bases left between them. The CDR3 extends over 16 amino acids. Germline V lookup: CDR1 MNHGY, CDR2 SAAAGT. CDR3 nucleotides: TGTGCCAGCAGATTGCAAACAGCACCAACTAATGAAAAACTGTTTTTT. It yields the protein CASRLQTAPTNEKLFF.

V usage is TRBV30 and J usage is TRBJ2-3; D gene uncertain. The V end lost 2 bases, the J end lost 1 base, and 16 bases lay between the germline ends. Looked up from germline, CDR1 is GTSNPN and CDR2 is SVGIG (reference sequence). The CDR3 has 16 residues. The CDR3 DNA follows: TGTGCCTGGAGTAAGTTGGCTCCTTGGGGCACAGATACGCAGTATTTT. Amino acid sequence: CAWSKLAPWGTDTQYF.

The chain combines TRBV7-5 with TRBJ2-1; the table's TRBD2 call for D was not verified on the DNA. TRBV7-5 represents a pseudogene. The CDR3 totals 17 residues. This CDR3 reads CASSPAGLAAAFNEQFF. CDR3 nucleotides: TGTGCCAGCAGCCCCGCGGGACTAGCTGCAGCGTTCAATGAGCAGTTCTTC.

This clone was seen a handful of times. The rearrangement joins TRBV6-8 to TRBJ1-2; tentative D call: TRBD1 (5 bases). Trimming cost V 5 bases and J 6 bases, with 16 bases left between them. The CDR3 spans 14 residues. CDR1 MNHGY and CDR2 SAAAGT come from the germline V gene. CDR3 residues: CASSEGRETHGYTF. The CDR3 DNA sequence: TGTGCCAGCAGTGAGGGCAGGGAAACCCATGGCTACACCTTC.

This clone showed up just a few times. This chain connects TRBV14 to TRBJ2-1, with D hard to call. Germline V gene data show CDR1 as SGHDN and CDR2 as FVKESK. V gave up 0 bases and J gave up 0 bases, with 6 bases separating them. The CDR3 runs 15 residues. CDR3 protein: CASSQERYSYNEQFF. As DNA, the CDR3 is TGTGCCAGCAGCCAAGAACGGTACTCCTACAATGAGCAGTTCTTC.

This clone was seen more than once but under ten times. The rearrangement joins TRBV7-6 to TRBJ2-7, with TRBD2 identical over 13 bases. The CDR3 contains 17 residues. With V trimmed by 5 bases and J by 6 bases, 13 bases remained unmatched. Germline V gene lookup returns CDR1 SGHVS and CDR2 FNYEAQ. The CDR3: CASSHDAPGLAGPEQYF. CDR3 DNA: TGTGCCAGCAGCCACGACGCACCGGGACTAGCGGGGCCCGAGCAGTACTTC. Complete variable domain (other parts from reference TRBV7-6 and TRBJ2-7): GAGVSQSPRYKVTKRGQDVALRCDPISGHVSLYWYRQALGQGPEFLTYFNYEAQQDKSGLPNDRFSAERPEGSISTLTIQRTEQRDSAMYRCASSHDAPGLAGPEQYFGPGTRLTVT.

The rearrangement joins TRBV6-7 to TRBJ2-7; 9 nucleotides align to TRBD1. TRBV6-7 counts as an open reading frame of uncertain function. This CDR3 has 11 amino acids. J lost 7 bases, V lost 10 bases, and 5 bases had no gene match. CDR3 residues: CATWTGDEQYF. The CDR3 DNA reads as TGTGCCACCTGGACAGGGGATGAGCAGTACTTC.

The chain recombines TRBV6-8 with TRBJ2-7; TRBD1 aligns across 11 bases. The trim removed 2 bases at V and 6 bases at J, leaving 9 bases unmatched. The CDR3 contains 16 residues. CDR1 MNHGY and CDR2 SAAAGT come from the germline V gene. The CDR3 spells CASSYRGQGARGEQYF. In nucleotides, the CDR3 is TGTGCCAGCAGTTACCGCGGACAGGGGGCGCGTGGCGAGCAGTACTTC.

This clone is termed medium-sized. The rearrangement uses TRBV6-8 and TRBJ1-3; TRBD1 matches at 8 bases. The germline V gene has CDR1 MNHGY and CDR2 SAAAGT. Germline trimming cut 5 bases from V and 3 bases from J; bases unmatched to any gene: 6. The CDR3 consists of 15 residues. The DNA for the CDR3 is TGTGCCAGCAGTATCATCGGGACAGGTGGAAACACCATATATTTT. Protein: CASSIIGTGGNTIYF.

The V gene is TRBV28, the J gene TRBJ1-2, with 9 nucleotides matching TRBD1. The CDR3 has 13 residues. Germline V gives CDR1 MDHEN, CDR2 SYDVKM. After removal of 6 bases from V and 11 bases from J, the junction contained 10 bases not matched to a gene. Written as DNA, the CDR3 is TGTGCCAGCAGAACGGCCACAGGGGGCGCGTACACCTTC. It encodes CASRTATGGAYTF.

The chain employs TRBV19 and TRBJ2-2, with 7 bases identical to TRBD1. V lost 8 bases and J lost 0; bases outside the gene matches: 6. The germline gives CDR1 LNHDA, CDR2 SQIVND (reference sequence). The CDR3 runs 15 residues. The CDR3 DNA reads TGTGCCAGTGTCCGGGACAGAGCGAACACCGGGGAGCTGTTTTTT. It is translated as CASVRDRANTGELFF.

This clone was detected a few times. The rearrangement uses TRBV7-7 and TRBJ2-7, with 11 bases matching TRBD2. J lost 4 bases, V lost 4 bases, and 6 bases had no gene match. The CDR3 is 15 residues long. Per germline, CDR1 SSHAT and CDR2 FNYEAQ (reference sequence). The CDR3 region is CASSSLAGVWYEQYF. The CDR3 DNA reads as TGTGCCAGCAGCTCACTAGCGGGAGTATGGTACGAGCAGTACTTC.

CDR3 in amino acids: CATSREDLRGNQPQHF. The CDR3 DNA reads as TGTGCCACCAGCAGAGAGGACCTACGGGGCAATCAGCCCCAGCATTTT. This chain connects TRBV15 to TRBJ1-5; D gene ambiguous. The germline gives CDR1 LNHNV, CDR2 YYDKDF (reference sequence). The ends were cut back, 0 bases at V and 2 bases at J, with 11 bases in the middle. The CDR3 totals 16 residues.

The chain carries TRBV19 and TRBJ2-2; no definite D call. CDR3 length: 14 residues. V was clipped by 6 bases and J by 4 bases, with 12 bases between them. Germline-derived CDR1 and CDR2 are LNHDA and SQIVND (reference sequence). The CDR3 sequence is CASSAWSTTGELFF. DNA for the CDR3: TGTGCCAGTAGCGCGTGGTCGACCACCGGGGAGCTGTTTTTT. The complete variable domain, with remaining parts taken from reference TRBV19 and TRBJ2-2, reads DGGITQSPKYLFRKEGQNVTLSCEQNLNHDAMYWYRQDPGQGLRLIYYSQIVNDFQKGDIAEGYSVSREKKESFPLTVTSAQKNPTAFYLCASSAWSTTGELFFGEGSRLTVL.

The chain links TRBV11-1 to TRBJ2-5; possible D gene TRBD1, 6 bases. Trimming removed 5 bases from V and 1 base from J, with 26 bases in between. This CDR3 region has 19 residues. The germline gives CDR1 SGHAT, CDR2 FQDESV (reference sequence). CDR3 in amino acids: CASSARRAGEGFFQETQYF. CDR3 DNA sequence: TGTGCCAGCAGCGCCCGACGGGCAGGGGAAGGGTTTTTCCAAGAGACCCAGTACTTC.

The genes are TRBV19 and TRBJ1-5; TRBD1 matches 7 bases. The germline CDR1 and CDR2 sequences are LNHDA and SQIVND (reference sequence). The CDR3 covers 14 residues. V lost 10 bases to trimming and J lost 9 bases; unmatched junction nucleotides: 15. The chain's CDR3 is CATATGSGSMPQHF. The CDR3 DNA is TGTGCCACAGCGACAGGGAGTGGGTCTATGCCCCAGCATTTT.

This clone was picked up a small number of times. The rearrangement links TRBV30 to TRBJ1-1; D is undetermined. This CDR3 comprises 15 residues. With 3 bases removed from V and 7 bases from J, the gap between germline ends came to 21 bases. Germline V gives CDR1 GTSNPN, CDR2 SVGIG (reference sequence). Here the CDR3 DNA reads TGTGCCTGGAGCTTCCTTCCCCCACAAAGCGGTGAAGCTTTCTTT. This gives the protein CAWSFLPPQSGEAFF.

The sample holds a few counts of this clone. The genes are TRBV6-8 and TRBJ2-5; D may match TRBD1 or TRBD2 (5 bases each). The CDR3 is 14 residues long. V gave up 8 bases and J gave up 8 bases, with 21 bases separating them. The germline gives CDR1 MNHGY, CDR2 SAAAGT. The CDR3 DNA reads TGTGCCAGCCAGCATCTCGGGGCCCGGGGAACCCAGTACTTC. Protein: CASQHLGARGTQYF.

The chain links TRBV5-1 to TRBJ1-1, with a possible D match to TRBD1 (5 bases). V lost 0 bases to trimming and J lost 5 bases, with 11 bases between them. CDR3 length: 14 residues. The germline gives CDR1 SGHRS, CDR2 YFSETQ. The CDR3 coding sequence is TGCGCCAGCAGCTTGGAAGGGGAGTGGACTGAAGCTTTCTTT. This gives the protein CASSLEGEWTEAFF.

The chain uses TRBV6-1 and TRBJ2-2, with unresolved D. Per the germline V gene, CDR1 is MNHNS and CDR2 is SASEGT. V was pared by 0 bases and J by 4 bases, with 6 bases between. CDR3 length equals 14 residues. In DNA form, the CDR3 reads TGTGCCAGCAGTGAAGCCTCCATCACCGGGGAGCTGTTTTTT. Residues: CASSEASITGELFF.

In its sample, this clone ranks as medium-sized (0.01 to 0.1%). This chain links TRBV19 with TRBJ2-7, with D hard to call. Deletions cut 1 base from V and 4 bases from J, with 14 bases between. The CDR3 covers 15 residues. CDR1 and CDR2 from the germline V gene are LNHDA and SQIVND (reference sequence). CDR3: CASSIAPGPFYEQYF. Here the CDR3 DNA reads TGTGCCAGTAGTATAGCCCCGGGTCCTTTTTACGAGCAGTACTTC.